This T cell receptor beta chain was obtained from a study of blood T cell repertoires in COVID-19. Study background: The samples span acute and convalescent COVID-19 from the United States, Italy and Spain. Sources were T cells, B-cell-depleted T cells, or PBMCs; the material itself was cDNA or gDNA.

Original data processing: Amplification with reference gene primers provided the estimates of nucleated cell counts. Some clones are missing from TCRdb's copy, which holds only in-frame ones; the method was immunoSEQ multiplex PCR. For V, J and clone size, that table is used; D and trimming come from the DNA. The sample comprises under 500,000 clones, around 89% of which are singletons, and approximately 4.5% rests with the top ten. The CDR3 has 16 amino acids. CDR1 and CDR2 from the germline V gene are SEHNR and FQNEAQ (reference sequence). Trimming took 1 base from V and 5 from J, leaving 17 bases between them.

This sequence was found in a woman aged 30 to 39 with acute or convalescent COVID-19. The genes are TRBV7-9 and TRBJ2-5, with D perhaps TRBD1 (7 bases). Material: peripheral blood. As DNA, the CDR3 is TGTGCCAGCAGCTTAGGTTTTGCAGGGGGGATGGAGACCCAGTACTTC. The encoded protein is CASSLGFAGGMETQYF.